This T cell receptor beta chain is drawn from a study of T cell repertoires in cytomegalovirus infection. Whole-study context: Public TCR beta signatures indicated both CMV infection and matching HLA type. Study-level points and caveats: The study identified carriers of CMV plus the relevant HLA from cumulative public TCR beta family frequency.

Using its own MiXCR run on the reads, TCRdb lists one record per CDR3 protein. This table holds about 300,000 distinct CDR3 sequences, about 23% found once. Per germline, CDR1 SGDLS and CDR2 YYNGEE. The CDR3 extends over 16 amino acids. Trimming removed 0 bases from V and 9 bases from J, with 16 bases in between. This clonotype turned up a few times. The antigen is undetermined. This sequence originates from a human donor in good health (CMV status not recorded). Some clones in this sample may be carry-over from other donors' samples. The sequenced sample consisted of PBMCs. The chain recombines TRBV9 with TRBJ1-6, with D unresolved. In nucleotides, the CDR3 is TGTGCCAGCAGCGTAGTGGCAGGCCACGGGATTTCACCCCTCCACTTT. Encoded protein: CASSVVAGHGISPLHF. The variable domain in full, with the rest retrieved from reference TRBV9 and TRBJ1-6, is DSGVTQTPKHLITATGQRVTLRCSPRSGDLSVYWYQQSLDQGLQFLIQYYNGEERAKGNILERFSAQQFPDLHSELNLSSLELGDSALYFCASSVVAGHGISPLHFGNGTRLTVT.